Described below is a single TCR beta chain sequence and its context. This specimen belongs to a study of Graves' ophthalmopathy and Graves' hyperthyroidism. Investigators amplified TCR beta CDR3 regions from RNA transcripts. HTBI primers were used in a first-round RT-PCR, which preceded a second-round multiplex PCR. TCRdb itself ran the multiplex PCR reads through MiXCR, one entry per CDR3 protein. The profile covers almost 750,000 distinct CDR3 sequences, with approximately 40% appearing a single time and less than 55% taken by the ten largest. Presentation of ophthalmopathy in the donors involved moderate-to-severe activity, CAS ≥3, NOSPECS ≥4 and a duration under 3 months. Other autoimmune diseases, uncontrolled infections, pregnancy and lactation each led to patient exclusion. This CDR3 contains 15 residues. V gave up 0 bases and J gave up 6 bases; unmatched junction bases: 7. Germline assignment: CDR1 LGHNA and CDR2 YSLEER.

Sequencing was performed on peripheral blood. The chain combines TRBV4-3 with TRBJ2-7; 8 nucleotides agree with TRBD2. This receptor was obtained from an adult man with Graves' ophthalmopathy. CDR3 amino acids: CASSQDYAGGSEQYF. CDR3 DNA: TGCGCCAGCAGCCAAGATTACGCGGGAGGCTCCGAGCAGTACTTC.